This TCR beta chain was sequenced for a study of blood T cell repertoires in COVID-19. About the study: Italy, Spain and the United States were the sources of the convalescent and acute COVID-19 samples.

V was pared by 4 bases and J by 1 base, with 11 bases between. Germline CDR1 is SGDLS and CDR2 is YYNGEE. The CDR3 has 15 amino acids. TCRdb's copy holds only in-frame clones and misses some; the assay was immunoSEQ multiplex PCR. The table shows more than 200,000 clones, with around 87% occurring only once. A Seattle source enrolled patients during active infection and followed them longitudinally. The sequence derives from a woman aged 55-69 years with COVID-19, enrolled during active disease. Sample: peripheral blood. The chain employs TRBV9 and TRBJ2-2; unclear D gene. The CDR3 DNA is TGTGCCAGCAGCCTGAAGGCGGTGAACACCGGGGAGCTGTTTTTT. Amino acid sequence: CASSLKAVNTGELFF.